This is a list of T cell receptor beta chains from one sample in a study of T cells after yellow fever vaccination. TCRdb recomputed calls from the 5' RACE reads with MiXCR, one row per CDR3 protein. This repertoire shows 100,000 to 150,000 distinct CDR3 sequences, around 9.8% found once; its top ten account for 40%. The source material was CD8+ T cells sorted from PBMCs, sampled on the day of the yellow fever booster vaccination. Source of these receptors: a young man who received the YFV17D yellow fever vaccine. Each CDR3 is given with its conserved first and last residue. A D gene is named only where the DNA matches it firmly. Expanded clones are given a class, and other clones once, few, many or no size at all.

d_gene: NA
j_gene: TRBJ2-1
abundance: NA
v_gene: TRBV11-2
CDR3nt: TGTGCCAGCAGCTGGTTATACGAGCAGTTCTTC
CDR3aa: CASSWLYEQFF

d_gene: TRBD1
j_gene: TRBJ1-2
abundance: NA
v_gene: TRBV7-9
CDR3nt: TGTGCCAGCACCGCAGGGACAGGGTATAATGGCTACACCTTC
CDR3aa: CASTAGTGYNGYTF

d_gene: NA
j_gene: TRBJ2-5
abundance: NA
v_gene: TRBV7-9
CDR3nt: TGTGCCAGCAGCGGGCCGGGGGCGGAGGAGACCCAGTACTTC
CDR3aa: CASSGPGAEETQYF

d_gene: TRBD2
j_gene: TRBJ2-3
abundance: NA
v_gene: TRBV28
CDR3nt: TGTGCCAGCAGTCCCCGACTAGCGGGGACAGATACGCAGTATTTT
CDR3aa: CASSPRLAGTDTQYF

d_gene: TRBD1
j_gene: TRBJ1-5
abundance: few
v_gene: TRBV4-1
CDR3nt: TGCGCCAGCAGCCAAGATCTGGGCCAGGGGGGAAGTCAGCCCCAGCATTTT
CDR3aa: CASSQDLGQGGSQPQHF

d_gene: NA
j_gene: TRBJ2-2
abundance: few
v_gene: TRBV6-5
CDR3nt: TGTGCCAGCAGGGCTTGGGACGGGGAGCTGTTTTTT
CDR3aa: CASRAWDGELFF

d_gene: TRBD1
j_gene: TRBJ2-7
abundance: few
v_gene: TRBV7-6
CDR3nt: TGTGCCAGCACCTTGACAGGGGAGCGAGACGAGCAGTACTTC
CDR3aa: CASTLTGERDEQYF

d_gene: TRBD2
j_gene: TRBJ2-5
abundance: NA
v_gene: TRBV7-2
CDR3nt: TGTGCCAGCAGCTTTACTAGCGGCCCCAGGGAGACCCAGTACTTC
CDR3aa: CASSFTSGPRETQYF

d_gene: TRBD2
j_gene: TRBJ2-5
abundance: few
v_gene: TRBV4-1
CDR3nt: TGCGCCAGCAGCCAGGGGCGGGGGGTCCAAGAGACCCAGTACTTC
CDR3aa: CASSQGRGVQETQYF

d_gene: NA
j_gene: TRBJ2-7
abundance: NA
v_gene: TRBV12-3/TRBV12-4
CDR3nt: TGTGCCAGCAGTTTAACCCCCTACGAGCAGTACTTC
CDR3aa: CASSLTPYEQYF

d_gene: NA
j_gene: TRBJ2-3
abundance: NA
v_gene: TRBV10-2
CDR3nt: TGCGCCAGCAGTGAGGGCAGGCGAGTTACCGGAGATACGCAGTATTTT
CDR3aa: CASSEGRRVTGDTQYF

d_gene: NA
j_gene: TRBJ2-2
abundance: NA
v_gene: TRBV9
CDR3nt: TGTGCCAGCACCCGGGCGTTCTCTACCGGGGAGCTGTTTTTT
CDR3aa: CASTRAFSTGELFF

d_gene: NA
j_gene: TRBJ2-2
abundance: few
v_gene: TRBV7-9
CDR3nt: TGTGCCAGCAGCTCGGGCGATTCGGGCACCGGGGAGCTGTTTTTT
CDR3aa: CASSSGDSGTGELFF

d_gene: TRBD2
j_gene: TRBJ2-1
abundance: few
v_gene: TRBV5-1
CDR3nt: TGCGCCAGCAGCTTTCCAGGTAGCGGGGGAAACAATGAGCAGTTCTTC
CDR3aa: CASSFPGSGGNNEQFF

d_gene: NA
j_gene: TRBJ2-2
abundance: many
v_gene: TRBV4-1
CDR3nt: TGCGCCAGCAGCGAAAAGATGTCAAGAACTAACACCGGGGAGCTGTTTTTT
CDR3aa: CASSEKMSRTNTGELFF

d_gene: NA
j_gene: TRBJ1-2
abundance: NA
v_gene: TRBV7-9
CDR3nt: TGTGCCAGCAGCCCAGACCGGGACCGTTCATATGGCTACACCTTC
CDR3aa: CASSPDRDRSYGYTF

d_gene: NA
j_gene: TRBJ1-5
abundance: few
v_gene: TRBV4-2
CDR3nt: TGTGCCAGCAGCCAAGAGCCGTGGGGCTACCGACGTTATCAGCCCCAGCATTTT
CDR3aa: CASSQEPWGYRRYQPQHF

d_gene: NA
j_gene: TRBJ1-2
abundance: few
v_gene: TRBV3-1
CDR3nt: TGTGCCAGCAGCCAAGAAGGTTGGGACATTAACTATGGCTACACCTTC
CDR3aa: CASSQEGWDINYGYTF

d_gene: NA
j_gene: TRBJ1-5
abundance: NA
v_gene: TRBV7-9
CDR3nt: TGTGCCAGCAGCTCGGGGGGCCACGCAGGAAAGCCCCAGCATTTT
CDR3aa: CASSSGGHAGKPQHF

d_gene: TRBD1
j_gene: TRBJ1-1
abundance: many
v_gene: TRBV4-1
CDR3nt: TGCGCCAGCAGCCGCGTACAGGGGGGAGTGAACACTGAAGCTTTCTTT
CDR3aa: CASSRVQGGVNTEAFF

d_gene: NA
j_gene: TRBJ1-5
abundance: few
v_gene: TRBV4-3
CDR3nt: TGCGCCAGCAGCCAAGGGATAGGGTTGAGTTTAGATAATCAGCCCCAGCATTTT
CDR3aa: CASSQGIGLSLDNQPQHF

d_gene: TRBD2
j_gene: TRBJ2-2
abundance: NA
v_gene: TRBV7-3
CDR3nt: TGTGCCAGCCGGGAACTAGCGCCCACCGGGGAGCTGTTTTTT
CDR3aa: CASRELAPTGELFF

d_gene: NA
j_gene: TRBJ1-3
abundance: many
v_gene: TRBV9
CDR3nt: TGTGCCAGCAGCGTAGCTGGAGGGAGGGGACCCAGCTCTGGAAACACCATATATTTT
CDR3aa: CASSVAGGRGPSSGNTIYF

d_gene: TRBD1
j_gene: TRBJ1-5
abundance: NA
v_gene: TRBV12-3/TRBV12-4
CDR3nt: TGTGCCAGCAGTTTAGTTCCAGGGGGCGTACGAAATCAGCCCCAGCATTTT
CDR3aa: CASSLVPGGVRNQPQHF

d_gene: NA
j_gene: TRBJ2-2
abundance: many
v_gene: TRBV6-5
CDR3nt: TGTGCCAGCACCCAAGGGCGGGGAACGAACACCGGGGAGCTGTTTTTT
CDR3aa: CASTQGRGTNTGELFF

d_gene: NA
j_gene: TRBJ2-1
abundance: NA
v_gene: TRBV6-2/TRBV6-3
CDR3nt: TGTGCCAGCAGTTACTCGTACAATGAGCAGTTCTTC
CDR3aa: CASSYSYNEQFF

d_gene: NA
j_gene: TRBJ1-1
abundance: NA
v_gene: TRBV5-1
CDR3nt: TGCGCCAGCAGCTCGGACCCTCGCACTGAAGCTTTCTTT
CDR3aa: CASSSDPRTEAFF

d_gene: NA
j_gene: TRBJ2-1
abundance: few
v_gene: TRBV21-1
CDR3nt: TGTGCCAGCAGCAAAGCTAGGCTAGTTAAGGGCAATGAGCAGTTCTTC
CDR3aa: CASSKARLVKGNEQFF

d_gene: NA
j_gene: TRBJ2-7
abundance: few
v_gene: TRBV4-2
CDR3nt: TGTGCCAGCAGCCAATACCGGACAGTTCTCTCCTACGAGCAGTACTTC
CDR3aa: CASSQYRTVLSYEQYF

d_gene: TRBD2
j_gene: TRBJ2-7
abundance: NA
v_gene: TRBV4-1
CDR3nt: TGCGCCAGCAGCCCCTATCCGACTAGCGGCTGGCTGACCTACGAGCAGTACTTC
CDR3aa: CASSPYPTSGWLTYEQYF

d_gene: NA
j_gene: TRBJ2-4
abundance: NA
v_gene: TRBV5-6
CDR3nt: TGTGCCAGCAGCGAAGGTCAGGGTCGTACTCCCAAAAACATTCAGTACTTC
CDR3aa: CASSEGQGRTPKNIQYF